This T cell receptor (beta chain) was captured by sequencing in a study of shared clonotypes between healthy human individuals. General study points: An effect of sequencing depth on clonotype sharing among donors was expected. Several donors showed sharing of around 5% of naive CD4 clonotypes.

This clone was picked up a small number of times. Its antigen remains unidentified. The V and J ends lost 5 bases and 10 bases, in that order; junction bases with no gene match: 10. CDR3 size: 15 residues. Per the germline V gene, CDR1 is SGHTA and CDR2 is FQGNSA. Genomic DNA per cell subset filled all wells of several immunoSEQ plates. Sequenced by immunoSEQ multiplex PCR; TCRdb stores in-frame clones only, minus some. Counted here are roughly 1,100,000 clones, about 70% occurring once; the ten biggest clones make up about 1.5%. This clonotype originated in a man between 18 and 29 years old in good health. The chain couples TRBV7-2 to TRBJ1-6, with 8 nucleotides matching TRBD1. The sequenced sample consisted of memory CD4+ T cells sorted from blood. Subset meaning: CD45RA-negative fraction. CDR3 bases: TGTGCCAGCAGCCCGAGAGGACAGGGTTTGTCACCCCTCCACTTT. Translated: CASSPRGQGLSPLHF.